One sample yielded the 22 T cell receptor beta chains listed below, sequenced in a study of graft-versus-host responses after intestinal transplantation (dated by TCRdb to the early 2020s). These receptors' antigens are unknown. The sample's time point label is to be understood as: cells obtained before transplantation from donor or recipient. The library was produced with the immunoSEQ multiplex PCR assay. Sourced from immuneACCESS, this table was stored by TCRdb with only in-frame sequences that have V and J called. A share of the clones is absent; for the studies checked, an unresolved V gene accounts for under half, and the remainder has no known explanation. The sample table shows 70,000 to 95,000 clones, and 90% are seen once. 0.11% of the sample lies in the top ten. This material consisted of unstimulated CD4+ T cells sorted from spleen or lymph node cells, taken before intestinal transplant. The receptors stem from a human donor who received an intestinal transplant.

CDR3 region: CASSQRAGGSSTDTQYF. CDR3 nucleotide sequence: TGCGCCAGCAGCCAACGCGCAGGGGGCTCTAGCACAGATACGCAGTATTTT. The V call is TRBV4-1, the J call TRBJ2-3; 8 bases are a match to TRBD1. V trimming: 2 bases; J trimming: 0 bases; junction bases outside the gene matches: 7. The CDR3 length is 17 residues. The germline CDR1 and CDR2 sequences are MGHRA and YSYEKL.

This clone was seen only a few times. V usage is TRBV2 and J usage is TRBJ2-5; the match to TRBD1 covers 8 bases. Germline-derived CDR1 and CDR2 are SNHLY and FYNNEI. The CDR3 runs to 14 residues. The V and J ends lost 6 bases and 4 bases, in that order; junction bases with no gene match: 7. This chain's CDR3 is CASSDRGVGETQYF. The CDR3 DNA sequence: TGTGCCAGCAGCGACAGGGGCGTGGGAGAGACCCAGTACTTC.

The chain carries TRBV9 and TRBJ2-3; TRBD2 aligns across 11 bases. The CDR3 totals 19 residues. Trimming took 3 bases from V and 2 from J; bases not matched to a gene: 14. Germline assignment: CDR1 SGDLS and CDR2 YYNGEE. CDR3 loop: CASSAEGLTSGGYTDTQYF. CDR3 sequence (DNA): TGTGCCAGCAGCGCGGAGGGGCTCACTAGCGGGGGATACACAGATACGCAGTATTTT.

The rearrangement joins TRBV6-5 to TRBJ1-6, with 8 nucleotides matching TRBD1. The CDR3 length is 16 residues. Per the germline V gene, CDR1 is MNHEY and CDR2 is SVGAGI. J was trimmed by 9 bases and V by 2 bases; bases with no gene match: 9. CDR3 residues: CASSYRTGSQASPLHF. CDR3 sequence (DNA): TGTGCCAGCAGTTACCGGACAGGGAGTCAGGCTTCACCCCTCCACTTT.

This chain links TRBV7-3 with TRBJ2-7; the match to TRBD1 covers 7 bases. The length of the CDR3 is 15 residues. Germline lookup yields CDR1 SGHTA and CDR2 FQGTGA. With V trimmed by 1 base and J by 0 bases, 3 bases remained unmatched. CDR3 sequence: CASSLIGGDSYEQYF. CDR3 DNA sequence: TGTGCCAGCAGCTTAATAGGGGGCGACTCCTACGAGCAGTACTTC.

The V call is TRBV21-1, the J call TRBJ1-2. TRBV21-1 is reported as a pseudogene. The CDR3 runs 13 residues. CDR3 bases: TGTGCCAGTAGATCCCGGGGGGTCTATGGCTACACCTTC. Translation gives CASRSRGVYGYTF.

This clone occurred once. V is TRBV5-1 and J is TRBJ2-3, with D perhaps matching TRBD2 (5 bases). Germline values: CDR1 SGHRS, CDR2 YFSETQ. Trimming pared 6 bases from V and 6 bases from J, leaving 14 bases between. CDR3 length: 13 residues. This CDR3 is CASTQLTTDTQYF. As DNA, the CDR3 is TGCGCCAGCACCCAACTGACTACGGATACGCAGTATTTT.

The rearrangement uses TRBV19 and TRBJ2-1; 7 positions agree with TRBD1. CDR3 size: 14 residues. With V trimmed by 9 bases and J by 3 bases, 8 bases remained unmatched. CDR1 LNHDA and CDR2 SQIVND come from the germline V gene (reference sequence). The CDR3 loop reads CARGHWDSYNEQFF. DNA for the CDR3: TGTGCCAGGGGGCACTGGGACAGCTACAATGAGCAGTTCTTC.

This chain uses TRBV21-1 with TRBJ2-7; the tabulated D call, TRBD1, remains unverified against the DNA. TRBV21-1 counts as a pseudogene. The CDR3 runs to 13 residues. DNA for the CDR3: TGTGCCAGCAGCAAGGGGACAGTCGTCGAGCAGTACTTC. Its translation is CASSKGTVVEQYF.

As DNA, the CDR3 is TGTGCCAGCAGCCCCCGGGGAGCGAACACCGGGGAGCTGTTTTTT. Amino acid sequence: CASSPRGANTGELFF. This chain joins TRBV11-2 and TRBJ2-2; D may be TRBD2 (5 bases). The germline V and J ends were trimmed by 5 bases and 0 bases, with 10 bases remaining between them. The V gene's germline CDR1 is SGHAT and CDR2 FQNNGV. The CDR3 length is 15 residues.

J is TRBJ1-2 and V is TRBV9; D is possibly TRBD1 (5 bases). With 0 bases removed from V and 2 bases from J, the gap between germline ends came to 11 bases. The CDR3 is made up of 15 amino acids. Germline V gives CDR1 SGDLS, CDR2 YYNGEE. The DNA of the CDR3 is TGTGCCAGCAGCGTAGGGAGGGGAACCAACTATGGCTACACCTTC. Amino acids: CASSVGRGTNYGYTF.

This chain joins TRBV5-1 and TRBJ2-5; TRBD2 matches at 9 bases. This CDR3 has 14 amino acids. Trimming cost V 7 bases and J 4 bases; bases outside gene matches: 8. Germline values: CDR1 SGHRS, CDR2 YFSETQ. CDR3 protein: CASCSGGRGETQYF. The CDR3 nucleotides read TGCGCCAGCTGTAGCGGGGGCCGGGGAGAGACCCAGTACTTC. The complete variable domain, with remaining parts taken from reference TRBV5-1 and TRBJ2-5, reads KAGVTQTPRYLIKTRGQQVTLSCSPISGHRSVSWYQQTPGQGLQFLFEYFSETQRNKGNFPGRFSGRQFSNSRSEMNVSTLELGDSALYLCASCSGGRGETQYFGPGTRLLVL.

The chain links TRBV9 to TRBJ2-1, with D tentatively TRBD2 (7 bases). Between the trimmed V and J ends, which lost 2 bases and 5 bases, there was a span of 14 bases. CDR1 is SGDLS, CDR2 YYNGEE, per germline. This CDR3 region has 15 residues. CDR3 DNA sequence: TGTGCCAGCAGCGTTGGGGGGGGCGGACACAATGAGCAGTTCTTC. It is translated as CASSVGGGGHNEQFF. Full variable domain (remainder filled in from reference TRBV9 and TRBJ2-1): DSGVTQTPKHLITATGQRVTLRCSPRSGDLSVYWYQQSLDQGLQFLIQYYNGEERAKGNILERFSAQQFPDLHSELNLSSLELGDSALYFCASSVGGGGHNEQFFGPGTRLTVL.

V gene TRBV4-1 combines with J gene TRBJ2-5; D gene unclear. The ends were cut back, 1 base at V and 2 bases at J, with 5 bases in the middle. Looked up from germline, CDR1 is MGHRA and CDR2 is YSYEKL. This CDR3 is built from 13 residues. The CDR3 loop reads CASSQGLQETQYF. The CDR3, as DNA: TGCGCCAGCAGCCAAGGACTGCAAGAGACCCAGTACTTC.

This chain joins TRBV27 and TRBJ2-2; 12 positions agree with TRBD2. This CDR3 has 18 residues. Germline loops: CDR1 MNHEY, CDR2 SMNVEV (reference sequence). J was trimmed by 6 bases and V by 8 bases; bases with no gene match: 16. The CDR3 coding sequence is TGTGCCAGCTCCCTTTGGGCTAGCGGGGGGGCTGAGTCCGGGGAGCTGTTTTTT. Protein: CASSLWASGGAESGELFF.

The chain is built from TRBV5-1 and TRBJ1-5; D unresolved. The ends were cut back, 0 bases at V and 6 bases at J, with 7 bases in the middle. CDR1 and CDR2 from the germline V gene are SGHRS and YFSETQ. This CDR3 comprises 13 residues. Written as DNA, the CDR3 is TGCGCCAGCAGCTTGGCGGGGTCTCAGCCCCAGCATTTT. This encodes CASSLAGSQPQHF.

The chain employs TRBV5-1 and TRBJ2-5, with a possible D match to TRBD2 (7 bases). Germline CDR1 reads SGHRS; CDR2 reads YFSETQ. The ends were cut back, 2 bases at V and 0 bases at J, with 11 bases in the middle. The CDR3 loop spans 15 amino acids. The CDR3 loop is CASSLRGGDQETQYF. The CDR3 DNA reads TGCGCCAGCAGCTTACGCGGGGGCGACCAAGAGACCCAGTACTTC.

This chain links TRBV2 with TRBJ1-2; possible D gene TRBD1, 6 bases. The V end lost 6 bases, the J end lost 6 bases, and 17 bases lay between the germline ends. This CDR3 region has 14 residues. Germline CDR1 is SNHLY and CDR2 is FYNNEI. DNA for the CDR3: TGTGCCAGCAGAGGGGGGGGCCGGGTGGATGGCTACACCTTC. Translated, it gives CASRGGGRVDGYTF.

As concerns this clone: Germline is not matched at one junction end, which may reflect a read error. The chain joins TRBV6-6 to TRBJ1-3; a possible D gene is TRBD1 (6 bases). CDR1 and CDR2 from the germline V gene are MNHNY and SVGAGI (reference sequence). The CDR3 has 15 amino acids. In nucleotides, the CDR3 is TGTGTCAGCAGCCCCGACAGGATCTCTGGAAACACCATATATTTT. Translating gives CVSSPDRISGNTIYF.

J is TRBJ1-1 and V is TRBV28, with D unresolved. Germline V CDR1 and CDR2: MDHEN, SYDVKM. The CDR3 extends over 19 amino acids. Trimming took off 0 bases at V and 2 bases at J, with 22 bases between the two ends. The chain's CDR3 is CASSLWVGFGLGGNTEAFF. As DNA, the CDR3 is TGTGCCAGCAGTTTATGGGTAGGGTTTGGCCTGGGAGGTAACACTGAAGCTTTCTTT.

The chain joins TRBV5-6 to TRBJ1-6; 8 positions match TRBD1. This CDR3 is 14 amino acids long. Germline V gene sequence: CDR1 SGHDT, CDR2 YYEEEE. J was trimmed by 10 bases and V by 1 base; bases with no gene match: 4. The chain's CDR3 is CASSLPDRVSPLHF. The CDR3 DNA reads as TGTGCCAGCAGCTTGCCGGACAGGGTCTCACCCCTCCACTTT.

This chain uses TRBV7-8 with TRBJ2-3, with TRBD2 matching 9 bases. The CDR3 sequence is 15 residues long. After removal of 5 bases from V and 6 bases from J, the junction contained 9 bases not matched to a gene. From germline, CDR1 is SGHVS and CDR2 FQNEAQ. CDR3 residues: CASSAGLAGVDTQYF. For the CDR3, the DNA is TGTGCCAGCAGCGCGGGACTAGCAGGAGTGGATACGCAGTATTTT. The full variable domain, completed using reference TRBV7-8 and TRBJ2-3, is GAGVSQSPRYKVAKRGQDVALRCDPISGHVSLFWYQQALGQGPEFLTYFQNEAQLDKSGLPSDRFFAERPEGSVSTLKIQRTQQEDSAVYLCASSAGLAGVDTQYFGPGTRLTVL.